The 30 T cell receptor beta chains reported below all come from one sample, sequenced in a study of Graves' ophthalmopathy and Graves' hyperthyroidism (dated by TCRdb to the late 2010s). The sequencer listed for this sample is Illumina HiSeq 2000. For repertoire sequencing, the TCR beta CDR3 regions were amplified from RNA transcripts. The first round was an RT-PCR using HTBI primers with the Qiagen OneStep RT-PCR kit, and this first round was followed by a second-round multiplex PCR, then size selection and purification. TCRdb reprocessed the public reads (quality trimming at Q25 with fastp, clone calling with MiXCR) and kept in-frame beta chains. Entries are consolidated by CDR3 protein sequence, retaining the most common genes and DNA. Counted in this sample were 500,000 to 700,000 distinct CDR3 sequences; less than 40% of them appeared once. In total, the top ten clones hold around 4% of the sample.

Material for sequencing was peripheral blood or thyroid tissue (not recorded which). The receptors were gathered from an adult man with Graves' hyperthyroidism.

The chain recombines TRBV7-7 with TRBJ2-7, with 9 bases aligning to TRBD2. CDR3 length: 15 residues. Germline V CDR1 and CDR2: SSHAT, FNYEAQ (reference sequence). The ends lost 11 bases at V and 4 bases at J; junction bases unmatched: 15. The DNA for the CDR3 is TGTGCCCCCATTCCGACTAGCGGCCGTCCGTACGAGCAGTACTTC. This encodes CAPIPTSGRPYEQYF.

The V and J genes are TRBV29-1 and TRBJ1-1; no clear D. From germline, CDR1 is SQVTM and CDR2 ANQGSEA. This CDR3 comprises 12 residues. Trimming took off 8 bases at V and 8 bases at J, with 18 bases between the two ends. The CDR3 region has the DNA TGCAGCAGTTTACTTGGCGGCGAAGAAGCTTTCTTT. This codes for CSSLLGGEEAFF.

This sequence joins TRBV7-8 and TRBJ2-7; no definite D call. The end of the DNA fits TRBJ2-1 better, so the J call may be wrong. This CDR3 comprises 16 residues. Germline V gene data show CDR1 as SGHVS and CDR2 as FQNEAQ. The CDR3 here is CASSLAPMAEYNEQFF. The CDR3 DNA reads as TGTGCCAGCAGCTTAGCCCCTATGGCCGAGTACAATGAGCAGTTCTTC.

In its sample, this clonotype was seen many times. The J gene is TRBJ1-1, the V gene TRBV29-1; D is unresolved. This CDR3 is built from 13 residues. Looked up from germline, CDR1 is SQVTM and CDR2 is ANQGSEA. V dropped 4 bases and J dropped 0 bases, with 9 bases sitting between them. CDR3 nucleotide sequence: TGCAGCGTTGTAAGGGAAATGAACACTGAAGCTTTCTTT. It specifies CSVVREMNTEAFF.

This sequence joins TRBV5-4 and TRBJ2-3; possibly TRBD1 for D (5 bases). Germline CDR1 reads SGHNT; CDR2 reads YYREEE (reference sequence). The CDR3 is 16 amino acids. Deletions cut 0 bases from V and 0 bases from J, with 11 bases between. The CDR3 region is CASSLAGKSSTDTQYF. The CDR3 nucleotides read TGTGCCAGCAGCTTGGCAGGGAAAAGTAGCACAGATACGCAGTATTTT.

This sequence joins TRBV2 and TRBJ2-7; 9 nucleotides align to TRBD1. In germline, CDR1 is SNHLY, CDR2 FYNNEI. The ends lost 4 bases at V and 5 bases at J; junction bases unmatched: 27. CDR3 length: 21 amino acids. The CDR3 spells CASSVGVDLGQGIYLGNEQYF. The CDR3 coding sequence is TGTGCCAGCAGTGTCGGCGTAGATTTGGGACAGGGTATCTACCTTGGCAACGAGCAGTACTTC.

This clonotype was counted once. The conserved phenylalanine or tryptophan normally closing the CDR3 is absent here, so this likely arose from a read error. The DNA is omitted, as the CDR3 cannot be located on it reliably, and the CDR3 follows TCRdb's listing. V and J are TRBV6-1 and TRBJ1-1; the table's D call of TRBD1 was not tested on the DNA. CDR1 and CDR2 (germline): MNHNS, SASEGT. The CDR3 numbers 9 amino acids, ends counted. The CDR3: CASSYAGGL.

The rearrangement links TRBV2 to TRBJ2-5; perhaps TRBD1 as D (5 bases). From germline, CDR1 is SNHLY and CDR2 FYNNEI. V was clipped by 8 bases and J by 5 bases, with 21 bases between them. The CDR3 spans 15 residues. CDR3 residues: CASYPGRLGIETQYF. The CDR3 DNA follows: TGTGCCAGCTACCCAGGGCGACTGGGGATTGAGACCCAGTACTTC.

This clonotype was seen many times. V and J are TRBV10-3 and TRBJ2-7; 7 bases line up with TRBD2. Germline assignment: CDR1 ENHRY and CDR2 SYGVKD. V was clipped by 3 bases and J by 2 bases; unmatched bases: 7. This CDR3 spans 15 amino acids. For the CDR3, the DNA is TGTGCCATCAGTGAAGGTGCGGGAGCTGCCTACGAGCAGTACTTC. This gives the protein CAISEGAGAAYEQYF.

This clonotype came up a few times. The rearrangement uses TRBV5-6 and TRBJ2-1, with 10 positions matching TRBD1. The germline gives CDR1 SGHDT, CDR2 YYEEEE. The CDR3 contains 13 residues. The junction had 5 bases not matched to a gene; V was cut back by 0 bases and J by 14 bases. In nucleotides, the CDR3 is TGTGCCAGCAGCTTGGCCGGGACAGGGGTGGAGTTCTTC. Its protein is CASSLAGTGVEFF. The full variable domain, its missing parts supplied by reference TRBV5-6 and TRBJ2-1, is DAGVTQSPTHLIKTRGQQVTLRCSPKSGHDTVSWYQQALGQGPQFIFQYYEEEERQRGNFPDRFSGHQFPNYSSELNVNALLLGDSALYLCASSLAGTGVEFFGPGTRLTVL.

About this clonotype itself: One end of the junction is discordant with germline, which a read error may explain. V usage is TRBV7-3 and J usage is TRBJ2-5; no reliable D call. CDR1 and CDR2 from the germline V gene are SGHTA and FQGTGA. This CDR3 comprises 16 residues. CDR3 sequence: CASSLGLSPLQENQYF. DNA of the CDR3: TGTGCCAGCAGCCTCGGCCTCTCGCCCCTCCAAGAGAACCAGTACTTC. The full variable domain, its missing parts supplied by reference TRBV7-3 and TRBJ2-5, is GAGVSQTPSNKVTEKGKYVELRCDPISGHTALYWYRQSLGQGPEFLIYFQGTGAADDSGLPNDRFFAVRPEGSVSTLKIQRTERGDSAVYLCASSLGLSPLQENQYFGPGTRLLVL.

The chain employs TRBV7-2 and TRBJ1-6; D remains ambiguous. Germline V gives CDR1 SGHTA, CDR2 FQGNSA. Trimming stripped 5 bases from V and 12 bases from J, with 5 bases between. This CDR3 comprises 10 residues. CDR3 in DNA: TGTGCCAGCAGCCAAGAACCCCTCCACTTT. Translated: CASSQEPLHF. Variable domain in full (rest from reference TRBV7-2 and TRBJ1-6): GAGVSQSPSNKVTEKGKDVELRCDPISGHTALYWYRQSLGQGLEFLIYFQGNSAPDKSGLPSDRFSAERTGGSVSTLTIQRTQQEDSAVYLCASSQEPLHFGNGTRLTVT.

The J gene is TRBJ1-3, the V gene TRBV10-3; D is unclear. This CDR3 is built from 14 residues. The germline gives CDR1 ENHRY, CDR2 SYGVKD. V shed 10 bases and J shed 0 bases, with 13 bases lying between them. The CDR3 nucleotides are TGTGCCAGCACGGAGTCTAGCTCTGGAAACACCATATATTTT. Translated: CASTESSSGNTIYF.

The table lists this clonotype with a few counts. This rearrangement joins TRBV18 to TRBJ1-2; possibly TRBD1 for D (6 bases). This CDR3 is built from 13 residues. Germline lookup yields CDR1 KGHSH and CDR2 LQKENI. V dropped 3 bases and J dropped 12 bases, with 17 bases sitting between them. The CDR3 DNA is TGTGCCAGCTCACCGGGGGCAGGGGATGTCGACACCTTC. Protein product: CASSPGAGDVDTF.

This chain connects TRBV20-1 to TRBJ2-1; D remains unclear. The V end was cut by 3 bases, the J end by 6 bases, with 12 bases between. The CDR3 is made up of 13 amino acids. Germline CDR1 and CDR2: DFQATT and SNEGSKA (reference sequence). CDR3 nucleotides: TGCAGTGCTAGGTCAGCGACTCTCAATGAGCAGTTCTTC. Protein product: CSARSATLNEQFF.

This clonotype has just a few counts. The J gene is TRBJ1-1, the V gene TRBV28; D ambiguous. V gave up 5 bases and J gave up 1 base, with 11 bases separating them. Germline V gene sequence: CDR1 MDHEN, CDR2 SYDVKM. The CDR3 totals 14 residues. The CDR3 sequence is CASSSSWPNTEAFF. The CDR3 DNA sequence: TGTGCCAGCAGTAGCAGCTGGCCGAACACTGAAGCTTTCTTT.

As to this clonotype: A much larger clone lies a single base off, so this may be a read error. V is TRBV19 and J is TRBJ2-2; D is tentatively TRBD1 or TRBD2 (6 bases each). Germline CDR1 LNHDA, CDR2 SQIVND (reference sequence). The V end was cut by 6 bases, the J end by 6 bases, with 20 bases between. This CDR3 spans 16 amino acids. CDR3 amino acids: CASRANRQDYAGELFF. The CDR3 bases are TGTGCCAGTAGGGCAAATCGACAGGACTACGCCGGGGAGCTGTTTTTT.

The chain couples TRBV27 to TRBJ1-1; tentatively, D is TRBD1 (5 bases). The CDR3 is 14 residues long. The germline V and J ends were trimmed by 4 bases and 1 base, with 10 bases remaining between them. Germline CDR1 and CDR2: MNHEY and SMNVEV (reference sequence). In DNA, the CDR3 is TGTGCCAGCAGTTCCTCGACAGCGAACACTGAAGCTTTCTTT. Translation: CASSSSTANTEAFF.

The table lists this clonotype with many counts. The chain links TRBV19 to TRBJ2-6, with TRBD2 identical over 13 bases. The CDR3 consists of 18 residues. V gave up 4 bases and J gave up 2 bases; unmatched junction bases: 5. Germline CDR1 reads LNHDA; CDR2 reads SQIVND (reference sequence). CDR3 loop: CASSTSLAGGPGANVLTF. The CDR3, as DNA: TGTGCCAGTAGTACATCACTAGCGGGAGGGCCTGGGGCCAACGTCCTGACTTTC.

V usage is TRBV29-1 and J usage is TRBJ2-7, with 8 positions matching TRBD2. From germline, CDR1 is SQVTM and CDR2 ANQGSEA. The CDR3 totals 14 residues. Trimming took 7 bases from V and 5 from J; bases not matched to a gene: 13. The DNA for the CDR3 is TGCAGCGCCGGGAGGGGGGGCCCTTCCAACGAGCAGTACTTC. Protein product: CSAGRGGPSNEQYF.

This clonotype has at least ten counts. The chain joins TRBV20-1 to TRBJ2-7, with 9 bases lining up with TRBD2. V gave up 0 bases and J gave up 3 bases; unmatched junction bases: 3. Germline V gene sequence: CDR1 DFQATT, CDR2 SNEGSKA (reference sequence). This CDR3 has 14 amino acids. CDR3 sequence (DNA): TGCAGTGCTAGAGACGCGGGAGGGGTCTACGAGCAGTACTTC. It specifies CSARDAGGVYEQYF.

This chain links TRBV11-2 with TRBJ2-3, with D maybe TRBD1 (5 bases). CDR3 length: 13 residues. V lost 2 bases and J 4 bases, leaving 7 bases between the germline ends. CDR1 is SGHAT and CDR2 is FQNNGV in the germline V gene. CDR3 amino acids: CASSLRQSDTQYF. The CDR3 nucleotides are TGTGCCAGCAGCTTACGACAGTCAGATACGCAGTATTTT.

The gene calls are TRBV29-1 and TRBJ2-7, with D perhaps matching TRBD2 (6 bases). V lost 1 base, J lost 2 bases, and 9 bases lay in between. CDR1 is SQVTM and CDR2 is ANQGSEA in the germline V gene. This CDR3 comprises 13 residues. The CDR3 DNA follows: TGCAGCGTTGAAGGGGGGGTCCCCTACGAGCAGTACTTC. Encoded protein: CSVEGGVPYEQYF.

This clonotype was observed a handful of times. The V gene is TRBV29-1, the J gene TRBJ2-7; D is perhaps TRBD2 (5 bases). This CDR3 comprises 12 residues. V lost 6 bases and J 3 bases, leaving 12 bases between the germline ends. Germline V gene sequence: CDR1 SQVTM, CDR2 ANQGSEA. For the CDR3, the DNA is TGCAGCGTCCAACTACGGGACTACGAGCAGTACTTC. Protein sequence: CSVQLRDYEQYF.

As concerns this clonotype: Just one base apart from a much larger clone, this may be a read error. The genes are TRBV10-3 and TRBJ2-2, with TRBD2 matching over 14 bases. CDR1 is ENHRY, CDR2 SYGVKD, per germline. The CDR3 contains 20 residues. Here the CDR3 reads CAISSSGTSGGFANTGKLFF. For the CDR3, the DNA is TGTGCCATCAGCTCATCCGGGACTAGCGGGGGCTTCGCGAACACCGGGAAGCTGTTTTTT.

A note on this clonotype: This may be a read error, as it is one base from a much larger clone. The conserved final phenylalanine or tryptophan is absent from the CDR3, which likely points to a read error. The J gene is TRBJ2-2, the V gene TRBV20-1; D uncertain. Deletions cut 6 bases from V and 1 base from J, with 15 bases between. Per germline, CDR1 DFQATT and CDR2 SNEGSKA (reference sequence). CDR3 size: 15 residues. In DNA form, the CDR3 reads TGCAGTGCCCCTCGTCCGGAGCTGAACACCGGGGAGCTGTTTTCT. Translating it yields CSAPRPELNTGELFS.

The V gene is TRBV24-1, the J gene TRBJ2-5; TRBD2 matches 8 bases. With the DNA end fitting TRBJ2-1 better, the J assignment may be wrong. The V gene's germline CDR1 is KGHDR and CDR2 SFDVKD. This CDR3 spans 13 amino acids. This CDR3 reads CATGWTSTHEQFF. As DNA, the CDR3 is TGTGCCACCGGTTGGACTAGCACCCATGAGCAGTTCTTC.

The chain joins TRBV12-3 or TRBV12-4 to TRBJ2-5; 7 positions agree with TRBD1. CDR3 length: 18 residues. Trimming cost V 3 bases and J 5 bases; bases outside gene matches: 18. As DNA, the CDR3 is TGTGCCAGCAGTTTTTTGGATACAGGGGAGCCACCAAGGGAGACCCAGTACTTC. Translation: CASSFLDTGEPPRETQYF.

This clonotype has a count of ten or more. The chain is built from TRBV6-7 and TRBJ1-5; TRBD1 matches 7 bases. TRBV6-7 is designated an ORF whose function remains uncertain. V was pared by 8 bases and J by 0 bases, with 13 bases of the junction left unmatched. The CDR3 spans 17 residues. The CDR3 loop is CASRLNRDRNSNQPQHF. CDR3 coding DNA: TGTGCCAGCCGCCTAAACCGGGACAGAAATAGCAATCAGCCCCAGCATTTT.

The rearrangement links TRBV24-1 to TRBJ1-1; D is unclear. The CDR3 loop spans 12 amino acids. The V end lost 5 bases, the J end lost 7 bases, and 10 bases lay between the germline ends. Germline CDR1 and CDR2: KGHDR and SFDVKD. CDR3 DNA: TGTGCCACCAGTGGGACGGGCGGTGAAGCTTTCTTT. Its protein is CATSGTGGEAFF.